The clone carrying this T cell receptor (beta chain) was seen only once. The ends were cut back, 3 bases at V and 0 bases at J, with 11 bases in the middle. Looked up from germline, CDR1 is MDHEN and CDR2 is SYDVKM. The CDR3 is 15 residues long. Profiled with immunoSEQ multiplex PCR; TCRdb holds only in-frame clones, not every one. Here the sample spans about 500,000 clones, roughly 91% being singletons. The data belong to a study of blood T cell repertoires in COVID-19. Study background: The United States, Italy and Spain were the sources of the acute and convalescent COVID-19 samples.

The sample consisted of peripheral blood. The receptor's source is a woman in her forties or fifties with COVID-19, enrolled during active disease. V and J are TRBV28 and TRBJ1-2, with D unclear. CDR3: CASSLGRSSNYGYTF. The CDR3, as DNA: TGTGCCAGCAGTTTGGGGAGGTCTTCTAACTATGGCTACACCTTC.